This entry lists 21 T cell receptor beta chains sequenced from one sample in a study of blood T cell repertoires in COVID-19. Here immunoSEQ multiplex PCR was the method, and the copy in TCRdb shows in-frame clones only, minus some. The top ten clones hold roughly 4% of a sample with 90,000 to 150,000 clones, approximately 80% of them seen once. Sequenced input: peripheral blood. The source is a woman at least 80 years old with acute or convalescent COVID-19.

The genes are TRBV5-1 and TRBJ1-4; TRBD1 might be the D (5 bases). Germline V lookup: CDR1 SGHRS, CDR2 YFSETQ. The CDR3 covers 12 residues. Trimming took 0 bases from V and 8 from J, leaving 5 bases between them. The CDR3 here is CASSLGQEKLFF. The CDR3 DNA follows: TGCGCCAGCAGCTTGGGACAGGAAAAACTGTTTTTT.

By proportion, this clone is medium-sized. The rearrangement uses TRBV30 and TRBJ2-5; D ambiguous. The V and J ends lost 0 bases and 4 bases respectively, with 3 bases between them. Germline CDR1 is GTSNPN and CDR2 is SVGIG (reference sequence). The CDR3 is made up of 11 amino acids. Here the CDR3 reads CAWSVLETQYF. In DNA form, the CDR3 reads TGTGCCTGGAGTGTACTAGAGACCCAGTACTTC.

The chain has TRBV7-2 and TRBJ1-5; 7 bases agree with TRBD1. Germline V gene lookup returns CDR1 SGHTA and CDR2 FQGNSA. With 5 bases clipped from V and 9 bases from J, the junction kept 4 bases outside the gene matches. The CDR3 length is 12 residues. The chain's CDR3 is CASSRQGGPQHF. The CDR3 DNA follows: TGTGCCAGCAGCCGACAGGGAGGGCCCCAGCATTTT.

V and J are TRBV18 and TRBJ1-1; no firm D call. Germline V gene data show CDR1 as KGHSH and CDR2 as LQKENI. Trimming took off 3 bases at V and 4 bases at J, with 12 bases between the two ends. This CDR3 has 14 amino acids. The CDR3: CASSPERLLTEAFF. The CDR3 DNA sequence: TGTGCCAGCTCACCCGAGCGACTCCTCACTGAAGCTTTCTTT.

This clone was recorded many times. The V call is TRBV19, the J call TRBJ1-2; D ambiguous. The CDR3 loop spans 13 amino acids. The germline V gene encodes CDR1 LNHDA and CDR2 SQIVND (reference sequence). V shed 3 bases and J shed 2 bases, with 7 bases lying between them. CDR3 bases: TGTGCCAGTAGTATCGAGGTGAACTATGGCTACACCTTC. Its translation is CASSIEVNYGYTF.

This sequence joins TRBV19 and TRBJ1-6; D uncertain. From germline, CDR1 is LNHDA and CDR2 SQIVND (reference sequence). This CDR3 has 13 residues. Trimming left V 7 bases short and J 10 bases short, with 14 bases between. CDR3 region: CASNVEGGSPLHF. Written as DNA, the CDR3 is TGTGCCAGTAACGTCGAGGGCGGATCACCCCTCCACTTT.

This clone occurred once. CDR3 nucleotides: TGTGCCAGCAGTTTATCCGCGGGACTAGCAGAGCAGTACTTC. The encoded protein is CASSLSAGLAEQYF. V gene TRBV27 combines with J gene TRBJ2-7; 9 positions agree with TRBD2. The V and J ends lost 0 bases and 7 bases, in that order; junction bases with no gene match: 4. Germline values: CDR1 MNHEY, CDR2 SMNVEV (reference sequence). The CDR3 is 14 residues long.

V gene TRBV6-2 or TRBV6-3 combines with J gene TRBJ1-6; a possible D gene is TRBD1 (5 bases). The ends were cut back, 6 bases at V and 9 bases at J, with 15 bases in the middle. CDR1 is MNHEY, CDR2 SVGEGT, per germline. The CDR3 covers 14 residues. In nucleotides, the CDR3 is TGTGCCAGCAGCCCCCTTAGGAGGGGTTCACCCCTCCACTTT. It codes for CASSPLRRGSPLHF.

This chain connects TRBV5-5 to TRBJ1-6; D possibly corresponds to TRBD1 (6 bases). Trimming left V 2 bases short and J 3 bases short, with 12 bases between. This CDR3 region has 16 residues. Germline CDR1 SGHKS, CDR2 YYEKEE (reference sequence). The CDR3: CASSLGGEVYNSPLHF. The CDR3 DNA reads as TGTGCCAGCAGCTTAGGGGGAGAGGTCTATAATTCACCCCTCCACTTT. Combining the CDR3 with reference TRBV5-5 and TRBJ1-6 gives the whole variable domain DAGVTQSPTHLIKTRGQQVTLRCSPISGHKSVSWYQQVLGQGPQFIFQYYEKEERGRGNFPDRFSARQFPNYSSELNVNALLLGDSALYLCASSLGGEVYNSPLHFGNGTRLTVT.

V is TRBV9 and J is TRBJ2-7, with D unresolved. The CDR3 contains 13 residues. Trimming left V 4 bases short and J 0 bases short, with 8 bases between. The germline gives CDR1 SGDLS, CDR2 YYNGEE. In nucleotides, the CDR3 is TGTGCCAGCAGCCCCAGAAGCTCCTACGAGCAGTACTTC. Translated, it gives CASSPRSSYEQYF. Complete variable domain (other parts from reference TRBV9 and TRBJ2-7): DSGVTQTPKHLITATGQRVTLRCSPRSGDLSVYWYQQSLDQGLQFLIQYYNGEERAKGNILERFSAQQFPDLHSELNLSSLELGDSALYFCASSPRSSYEQYFGPGTRLTVT.

The gene calls are TRBV27 and TRBJ1-6, with 7 positions matching TRBD1. J lost 10 bases, V lost 2 bases, and 11 bases had no gene match. The CDR3 runs 16 residues. CDR1 is MNHEY and CDR2 is SMNVEV in the germline V gene (reference sequence). The CDR3 reads CASSLPDRVVCSPLHF. In nucleotides, the CDR3 is TGTGCCAGCAGTTTACCTGACAGGGTCGTGTGCTCACCCCTCCACTTT.

The V gene is TRBV6-2 or TRBV6-3, the J gene TRBJ1-2, with a possible D match to TRBD1 (5 bases). This CDR3 region has 13 residues. In germline, CDR1 is MNHEY, CDR2 SVGEGT. Trimming took off 5 bases at V and 7 bases at J, with 14 bases between the two ends. The CDR3 here is CASSLTGFRGYTF. CDR3 DNA: TGTGCCAGCAGTCTTACAGGATTTCGTGGCTACACCTTC.

V gene TRBV18 combines with J gene TRBJ2-6; the D is unclear. The CDR3 consists of 15 residues. V was shortened by 0 bases and J by 0 bases, with 3 bases between the two germline ends. Germline V gene data show CDR1 as KGHSH and CDR2 as LQKENI. CDR3 DNA sequence: TGTGCCAGCTCACCACCTCTCTCTGGGGCCAACGTCCTGACTTTC. Translating it yields CASSPPLSGANVLTF. Combining the CDR3 with reference TRBV18 and TRBJ2-6 gives the whole variable domain NAGVMQNPRHLVRRRGQEARLRCSPMKGHSHVYWYRQLPEEGLKFMVYLQKENIIDESGMPKERFSAEFPKEGPSILRIQQVVRGDSAAYFCASSPPLSGANVLTFGAGSRLTVL.

This rearrangement joins TRBV6-6 to TRBJ1-2; no reliable D call. The CDR3 extends over 14 amino acids. The V end was cut by 5 bases, the J end by 2 bases, with 12 bases between. In germline, CDR1 is MNHNY, CDR2 SVGAGI (reference sequence). For the CDR3, the DNA is TGTGCCAGCAGTCCCCTGCTAGGAAACTATGGCTACACCTTC. Its protein product is CASSPLLGNYGYTF.

The rearrangement joins TRBV5-4 to TRBJ1-4, with 7 bases fitting TRBD1. Per the germline V gene, CDR1 is SGHNT and CDR2 is YYREEE (reference sequence). The CDR3 is 14 amino acids. V trimming: 4 bases; J trimming: 7 bases; junction bases outside the gene matches: 7. The CDR3 DNA is TGTGCCAGCAGCAAGACAGGGCGCGGTGAAAAACTGTTTTTT. It yields the protein CASSKTGRGEKLFF. Together with reference TRBV5-4 and TRBJ1-4, the CDR3 gives the full variable domain: ETGVTQSPTHLIKTRGQQVTLRCSSQSGHNTVSWYQQALGQGPQFIFQYYREEENGRGNFPPRFSGLQFPNYSSELNVNALELDDSALYLCASSKTGRGEKLFFGSGTQLSVL.

This clone has a handful of counts. The chain joins TRBV5-4 to TRBJ1-1; D possibly corresponds to TRBD1 (5 bases). V was pared by 3 bases and J by 2 bases, with 11 bases between. Germline CDR1 SGHNT, CDR2 YYREEE (reference sequence). The CDR3 is 14 amino acids. CDR3 DNA sequence: TGTGCCAGCAGCTGGGTGACAGAAAACACTGAAGCTTTCTTT. Translating gives CASSWVTENTEAFF.

This chain connects TRBV19 to TRBJ1-5, with D possibly being TRBD1 (6 bases). Trimming stripped 4 bases from V and 7 bases from J, with 11 bases between. This CDR3 is 13 amino acids long. Per the germline V gene, CDR1 is LNHDA and CDR2 is SQIVND (reference sequence). The CDR3 bases are TGTGCCAGTAGTAGTTCAGGGGTCCAGCCCCAGCATTTT. This codes for CASSSSGVQPQHF.

The chain couples TRBV30 to TRBJ1-4; D is perhaps TRBD1 (6 bases). Germline CDR1 and CDR2: GTSNPN and SVGIG (reference sequence). Trimming pared 1 base from V and 8 bases from J, leaving 8 bases between. CDR3 length equals 12 residues. CDR3 sequence: CAWSETGEKLFF. CDR3 nucleotides: TGTGCCTGGAGTGAAACAGGGGAAAAACTGTTTTTT.

The chain uses TRBV19 and TRBJ1-1, with 11 bases aligning to TRBD1. With V trimmed by 5 bases and J by 5 bases, 7 bases remained unmatched. CDR3 length: 15 amino acids. CDR1 is LNHDA, CDR2 SQIVND, per germline (reference sequence). This CDR3 is CASSVGQGERTEAFF. As DNA, the CDR3 is TGTGCCAGTAGTGTGGGACAGGGGGAGCGGACTGAAGCTTTCTTT.

The DNA of the CDR3 is TGTGCCAGCAGCCAAGTTGGGACTCAAGGGGCGGGCGGCTACACCTTC. Residues: CASSQVGTQGAGGYTF. The chain combines TRBV3-1 (or the pseudogene TRBV3-2) with TRBJ1-2, with D tentatively TRBD1 (5 bases). V lost 1 base to trimming and J lost 8 bases, with 20 bases between them. Germline V gives CDR1 LGHDT, CDR2 YNNKEL (reference sequence). This CDR3 is 16 amino acids long.

The gene calls are TRBV7-2 and TRBJ1-6, with 7 bases aligning to TRBD1. Germline assignment: CDR1 SGHTA and CDR2 FQGNSA. The CDR3 contains 14 residues. J gave up 4 bases and V 7 bases, and 4 bases lay outside the gene matches. CDR3 amino acids: CASKEGQYNSPLHF. CDR3 DNA sequence: TGTGCCAGCAAAGAGGGACAGTATAATTCACCCCTCCACTTT.